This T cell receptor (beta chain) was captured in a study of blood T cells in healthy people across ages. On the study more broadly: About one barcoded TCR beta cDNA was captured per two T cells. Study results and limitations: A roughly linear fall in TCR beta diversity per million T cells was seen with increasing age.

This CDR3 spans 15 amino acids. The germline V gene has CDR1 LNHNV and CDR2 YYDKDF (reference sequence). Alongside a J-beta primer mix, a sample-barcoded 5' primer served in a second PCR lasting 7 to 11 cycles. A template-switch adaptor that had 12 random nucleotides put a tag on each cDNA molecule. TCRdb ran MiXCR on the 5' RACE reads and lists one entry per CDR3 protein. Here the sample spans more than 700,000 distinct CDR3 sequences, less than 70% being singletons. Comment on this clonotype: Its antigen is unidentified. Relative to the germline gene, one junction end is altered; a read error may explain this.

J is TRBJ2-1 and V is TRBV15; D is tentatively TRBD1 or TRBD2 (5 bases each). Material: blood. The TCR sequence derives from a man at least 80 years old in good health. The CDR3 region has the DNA TGTGCCGCCAGTAAACCGGGCCTGGGGGACAATGAGCAGTTCTTC. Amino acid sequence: CAASKPGLGDNEQFF.